The rows below give T cell receptor beta chains drawn from one sample of a study of CD8+ T cells in alopecia areata. Method: immunoSEQ multiplex PCR; TCRdb's copy keeps in-frame clones and lacks some. The table shows roughly 150,000 clones, with 50% to 60% occurring only once. The sequencing input was CD4+ T cells sorted from blood. These TCRs come from a human donor in good health. The CDR3 runs from the conserved cysteine through the conserved F or W. The D gene is left open where the match is weak. Clone size, where shown, is once, few, many, or a class for clones that have expanded.

cdr3_length: 12; j_call: TRBJ2-3; v_call: TRBV5-1; d_call: -; clone_size: -; cdr3_nt: TGCGCCAGCAGGGATCCCGTCGGTACGCAGTATTTT; cdr3_aa: CASRDPVGTQYF
cdr3_length: 13; j_call: TRBJ2-7; v_call: TRBV27; d_call: -; clone_size: few; cdr3_nt: TGTGCCAGCAAGGGAGACCTAGGCTACGAGCAGTACTTC; cdr3_aa: CASKGDLGYEQYF
cdr3_length: 16; j_call: TRBJ2-1; v_call: TRBV7-8; d_call: TRBD2; clone_size: few; cdr3_nt: TGTGCCAGCAGCTTAGTGCCAGCGGGGCTCTACAATGAGCAGTTCTTC; cdr3_aa: CASSLVPAGLYNEQFF
cdr3_length: 11; j_call: TRBJ2-4; v_call: TRBV2; d_call: -; clone_size: -; cdr3_nt: TGTGCCAGCAGTTCAAAAAACATTCAGTACTTC; cdr3_aa: CASSSKNIQYF
cdr3_length: 12; j_call: TRBJ1-2; v_call: TRBV6-1; d_call: -; clone_size: -; cdr3_nt: TGTGCCAGCAGCCAGGACGGTTATGGCTACACCTTC; cdr3_aa: CASSQDGYGYTF
cdr3_length: 14; j_call: TRBJ2-7; v_call: TRBV29-1; d_call: -; clone_size: once; cdr3_nt: TGCAGCGTTGAATCTGGTCACTTTAGCTACGAGCAGTACTTC; cdr3_aa: CSVESGHFSYEQYF
cdr3_length: 14; j_call: TRBJ2-5; v_call: TRBV14; d_call: TRBD2; clone_size: many; cdr3_nt: TGTGCCAGCAGTCGAACAAGCGGGAGAGAGACCCAGTACTTC; cdr3_aa: CASSRTSGRETQYF
cdr3_length: 15; j_call: TRBJ1-1; v_call: TRBV5-6; d_call: -; clone_size: -; cdr3_nt: TGTGCCAGCAGCGAGACCGGGACGCCGAACACTGAAGCTTTCTTT; cdr3_aa: CASSETGTPNTEAFF
cdr3_length: 16; j_call: TRBJ2-1; v_call: TRBV30; d_call: -; clone_size: -; cdr3_nt: TGTGCCTGGAGTGTATCGGGCGGAAGCTCCTACAATGAGCAGTTCTTC; cdr3_aa: CAWSVSGGSSYNEQFF
cdr3_length: 13; j_call: TRBJ2-7; v_call: TRBV25-1; d_call: TRBD2; clone_size: -; cdr3_nt: TGTGCCAGCAGCTTAGCGGGGGCCTACGAGCAGTACTTC; cdr3_aa: CASSLAGAYEQYF
cdr3_length: 11; j_call: TRBJ1-2; v_call: TRBV30; d_call: -; clone_size: -; cdr3_nt: TGTGCCTGGAGTGTAAAGGATGGCTACACCTTC; cdr3_aa: CAWSVKDGYTF
cdr3_length: 15; j_call: TRBJ2-5; v_call: TRBV5-1; d_call: TRBD2; clone_size: many; cdr3_nt: TGCGCCAGCAGCTTGGGCCCCCGGGAGGCGGAGACCCAGTACTTC; cdr3_aa: CASSLGPREAETQYF
cdr3_length: 14; j_call: TRBJ2-3; v_call: TRBV29-1; d_call: TRBD2; clone_size: -; cdr3_nt: TGCAGCGTCCACCCGGGACTAGTACGAGATACGCAGTATTTT; cdr3_aa: CSVHPGLVRDTQYF
cdr3_length: 12; j_call: TRBJ1-1; v_call: TRBV29-1; d_call: TRBD1; clone_size: few; cdr3_nt: TGCAGCGTCGGACAGGGGTTCGCTGAAGCTTTCTTT; cdr3_aa: CSVGQGFAEAFF
cdr3_length: 14; j_call: TRBJ2-5; v_call: TRBV14; d_call: -; clone_size: -; cdr3_nt: TGTGCCAGCAGCCAAATCGGCCACCAAGAGACCCAGTACTTC; cdr3_aa: CASSQIGHQETQYF
cdr3_length: 14; j_call: TRBJ1-2; v_call: TRBV7-3; d_call: -; clone_size: -; cdr3_nt: TGTGCCAGCAGCTTAGGGGACCCCTCGGGTGGCTACACCTTC; cdr3_aa: CASSLGDPSGGYTF
cdr3_length: 12; j_call: TRBJ1-1; v_call: TRBV29-1; d_call: -; clone_size: -; cdr3_nt: TGCAGCGTGAAAGGGGTGAACACTGAAGCTTTCTTT; cdr3_aa: CSVKGVNTEAFF
cdr3_length: 14; j_call: TRBJ2-3; v_call: TRBV2; d_call: -; clone_size: -; cdr3_nt: TGTGCCAGCATTTCAGGGGTGGGGACAGATACGCAGTATTTT; cdr3_aa: CASISGVGTDTQYF
cdr3_length: 15; j_call: TRBJ1-5; v_call: TRBV27; d_call: -; clone_size: few; cdr3_nt: TGTGCCAGCAGTTTAGGGGACACCGACAATCAGCCCCAGCATTTT; cdr3_aa: CASSLGDTDNQPQHF
cdr3_length: 12; j_call: TRBJ2-5; v_call: TRBV5-1; d_call: -; clone_size: -; cdr3_nt: TGCGCCAGCAGCTTGGCCGGTGAGACCCAGTACTTC; cdr3_aa: CASSLAGETQYF
cdr3_length: 17; j_call: TRBJ2-3; v_call: TRBV29-1; d_call: TRBD2; clone_size: -; cdr3_nt: TGCAGCGTAAGGACTAGCGGGCTCAGACTACGCACAGATACGCAGTATTTT; cdr3_aa: CSVRTSGLRLRTDTQYF
cdr3_length: 17; j_call: TRBJ1-1; v_call: TRBV5-6; d_call: -; clone_size: -; cdr3_nt: TGTGCCAGCAGCTTGTTCTCCCCGCATGGGCAGAACACTGAAGCTTTCTTT; cdr3_aa: CASSLFSPHGQNTEAFF
cdr3_length: 13; j_call: TRBJ1-2; v_call: TRBV2; d_call: -; clone_size: once; cdr3_nt: TGTGCCAGCAGACCAATCCGTGGCTATGGCTACACCTTC; cdr3_aa: CASRPIRGYGYTF
cdr3_length: 13; j_call: TRBJ2-5; v_call: TRBV5-4; d_call: -; clone_size: -; cdr3_nt: TGTGCCAGCAGCTTGGACTTCCAAGAGACCCAGTACTTC; cdr3_aa: CASSLDFQETQYF
cdr3_length: 14; j_call: TRBJ2-5; v_call: TRBV7-2; d_call: TRBD2; clone_size: -; cdr3_nt: TGTGCCAGCAGCTCGACTAGCGCACAAGAGACCCAGTACTTC; cdr3_aa: CASSSTSAQETQYF
cdr3_length: 15; j_call: TRBJ2-5; v_call: TRBV7-8; d_call: TRBD1; clone_size: -; cdr3_nt: TGTGCCAGCAGCTTCGGACAGGGTAACCAAGAGACCCAGTACTTC; cdr3_aa: CASSFGQGNQETQYF
cdr3_length: 15; j_call: TRBJ2-3; v_call: TRBV6-1; d_call: TRBD1; clone_size: -; cdr3_nt: TGTGCCAGCTCGGCCCTGGACAGGGAAGCAGATACGCAGTATTTT; cdr3_aa: CASSALDREADTQYF
cdr3_length: 13; j_call: TRBJ2-7; v_call: TRBV29-1; d_call: -; clone_size: -; cdr3_nt: TGCAGCGCCGCCAGGGGCGGCTCCTACGAGCAGTACTTC; cdr3_aa: CSAARGGSYEQYF
cdr3_length: 13; j_call: TRBJ2-3; v_call: TRBV5-4; d_call: -; clone_size: -; cdr3_nt: TGTGCCAGCAGTTCGGCTACCACAGATACGCAGTATTTT; cdr3_aa: CASSSATTDTQYF
cdr3_length: 14; j_call: TRBJ2-1; v_call: TRBV30; d_call: TRBD1; clone_size: -; cdr3_nt: TGTGCCTGGGGCCCGGGGACAGCATACAATGAGCAGTTCTTC; cdr3_aa: CAWGPGTAYNEQFF
cdr3_length: 13; j_call: TRBJ2-5; v_call: TRBV2; d_call: -; clone_size: once; cdr3_nt: TGTGCCAGCAGCTCGCAGCCCCAAGAGACCCAGTACTTC; cdr3_aa: CASSSQPQETQYF
cdr3_length: 17; j_call: TRBJ2-2; v_call: TRBV5-7; d_call: -; clone_size: few; cdr3_nt: TGTGCCAGCAGTCGTCCGGGACGCTTCGCCCAGACCGGGGAGCTGTTTTTT; cdr3_aa: CASSRPGRFAQTGELFF
cdr3_length: 13; j_call: TRBJ1-5; v_call: TRBV29-1; d_call: TRBD1; clone_size: -; cdr3_nt: TGCAGCGTTGGGACAGGGGCCAATCAGCCCCAGCATTTT; cdr3_aa: CSVGTGANQPQHF
cdr3_length: 15; j_call: TRBJ2-3; v_call: TRBV29-1; d_call: -; clone_size: -; cdr3_nt: TGCAGCGTTGAAAGGTTTACGACCCCCCAAGATACGCAGTATTTT; cdr3_aa: CSVERFTTPQDTQYF
cdr3_length: 14; j_call: TRBJ1-5; v_call: TRBV6-5; d_call: -; clone_size: -; cdr3_nt: TGTGCCTCCCGGCCGGGGATTTTTTTTATGCCCCAGCATTTT; cdr3_aa: CASRPGIFFMPQHF
cdr3_length: 12; j_call: TRBJ1-2; v_call: TRBV6-1; d_call: -; clone_size: -; cdr3_nt: TGTGCCAGCAGAGCCACAACCTATGGCTACACCTTC; cdr3_aa: CASRATTYGYTF
cdr3_length: 15; j_call: TRBJ1-1; v_call: TRBV9; d_call: -; clone_size: -; cdr3_nt: TGTGCCAGCAGCGTAGGACAGGAACAGAACACTGAAGCTTTCTTT; cdr3_aa: CASSVGQEQNTEAFF
cdr3_length: 14; j_call: TRBJ2-7; v_call: TRBV7-9; d_call: TRBD2; clone_size: once; cdr3_nt: TGTGCCAGCAGCTCGGGGGGGAGCTCCTACGAGCAGTACTTC; cdr3_aa: CASSSGGSSYEQYF
cdr3_length: 12; j_call: TRBJ2-3; v_call: TRBV4-1; d_call: TRBD1; clone_size: once; cdr3_nt: TGCGCCAGCAGTGGGACAGGGATTACGCAGTATTTT; cdr3_aa: CASSGTGITQYF
cdr3_length: 13; j_call: TRBJ2-7; v_call: TRBV2; d_call: -; clone_size: few; cdr3_nt: TGTGCCAGCAATGGGATCCTTAACTACGAGCAGTACTTC; cdr3_aa: CASNGILNYEQYF
cdr3_length: 16; j_call: TRBJ1-5; v_call: TRBV7-8; d_call: TRBD1; clone_size: -; cdr3_nt: TGTGCCAGCAGGAAGGACAGGGGGCTTAGCAATCAGCCCCAGCATTTT; cdr3_aa: CASRKDRGLSNQPQHF